This record covers a single T cell receptor (beta chain). The sample is drawn from a study of shared clonotypes between healthy human individuals. There are 11 residues in the CDR3. Between the trimmed V and J ends, which lost 2 bases and 5 bases, there was a span of 4 bases. Per the germline V gene, CDR1 is KGHSH and CDR2 is LQKENI. The authors split each subset's genomic DNA evenly across several immunoSEQ plates. Per sorted-subset replicate PCR, input was approximately 0.2 ug DNA, representing about 29,000 T cell genomes. Some clones are missing from TCRdb's copy, which holds only in-frame ones; the method was immunoSEQ multiplex PCR. The repertoire holds hundreds of thousands of clones, with around two thirds as singletons.

Sequencing was carried out using memory CD4+ T cells sorted from blood. Subset indicated: CD45RA-negative fraction. The receptor's source is a woman under 40 in good health. The rearrangement uses TRBV18 and TRBJ2-7; D is undetermined. The CDR3 protein is CASSPSDEQYF. DNA for the CDR3: TGTGCCAGCTCACCATCCGACGAGCAGTACTTC.